This T cell receptor beta chain derives from a study of sequential checkpoint blockade in melanoma. Study-level information: After both sequences, patients received maintenance nivolumab.

Regarding treatment: randomized to nivolumab then ipilimumab (arm A) or the reverse (arm B). Patients had received no earlier DNA-damaging chemotherapy. From thawed PBMCs, live CD3+CD8+ cells negative for CD19 and CD56 were sorted. The data were produced by immunoSEQ multiplex PCR, yet TCRdb's version contains in-frame clones alone and is incomplete. The sample consists of 10,000 or so clones, around four fifths of them appearing once. The source material was CD8+ T cells sorted from blood (inferred from file names), sampled from a patient given nivolumab and ipilimumab in sequence. The clonotype originates from a human donor with melanoma.

CDR3 protein: CASSPSPNTGELFF. The CDR3 DNA is TGTGCCAGCAGTCCAAGCCCAAACACCGGGGAGCTGTTTTTT. The chain recombines TRBV6-4 with TRBJ2-2; no reliable D call. V was pared by 5 bases and J by 2 bases, with 9 bases between. The germline V gene encodes CDR1 MRHNA and CDR2 SNTAGT. The CDR3 consists of 14 residues.